This TCR beta chain was recovered during a study of blood T cell repertoires in COVID-19. V shed 6 bases and J shed 5 bases, with 17 bases lying between them. The CDR3 is made up of 15 amino acids. From germline, CDR1 is SGHVS and CDR2 FNYEAQ. Produced via immunoSEQ multiplex PCR; TCRdb's table is partial and in-frame only. This repertoire shows 200,000 to 250,000 clones, roughly 84% found once; its top ten account for approximately 5.1%. This TCR was sampled from a woman aged 55-69 years who had recovered from COVID-19. J is TRBJ1-3 and V is TRBV7-6; D perhaps matches TRBD1 (5 bases). Sequenced sample: peripheral blood. This CDR3 reads CASSPAFQGRNTIYF. The CDR3, as DNA: TGTGCCAGCAGTCCCGCCTTCCAGGGAAGAAACACCATATATTTT.